These 21 T cell receptor beta chains were sequenced from one sample in a study of T-cell memory formation after mild COVID-19 (dated by TCRdb to the early 2020s). Library preparation employed 5' RACE. TCRdb shows the sequencer as Illumina NovaSeq 6000. TCRdb ran its own pipeline on the public reads, namely fastp trimming at Q25 and MiXCR clone calling, and kept in-frame beta chains. Each entry merges the rows of one CDR3 protein and shows their most common DNA and genes. This sample lists approximately 300,000 distinct CDR3 sequences; 15% to 20% were detected once. The biggest ten clones account for around 20% of the sample. Sequenced material: PBMCs or a T cell subset sorted from them (not recorded which). The origin of the receptors is a young man who had mild COVID-19 (a few samples of this study predate the infection). The sample titles of this study are shuffled in the database, so cell type and time point are left out; the donor was told from shared clones.

This clonotype was recorded many times. The chain links TRBV7-3 to TRBJ1-1, with D possibly being TRBD1 (6 bases). V dropped 5 bases and J dropped 5 bases, with 12 bases sitting between them. This CDR3 has 13 residues. In germline, CDR1 is SGHTA, CDR2 FQGTGA. The CDR3 sequence is CASSQGHQTEAFF. DNA for the CDR3: TGTGCCAGCAGCCAGGGACATCAGACTGAAGCTTTCTTT.

This clonotype was detected a few times. The chain combines TRBV27 with TRBJ2-2; 9 bases match TRBD1. CDR1 and CDR2 from the germline V gene are MNHEY and SMNVEV (reference sequence). J lost 4 bases, V lost 6 bases, and 9 bases had no gene match. The CDR3 extends over 16 amino acids. This chain's CDR3 is CASRTPGQGTTGELFF. Here the CDR3 DNA reads TGTGCCAGCAGGACGCCGGGACAGGGCACCACCGGGGAGCTGTTTTTT.

The gene calls are TRBV5-6 and TRBJ2-7, with 9 bases that match TRBD1. Germline-derived CDR1 and CDR2 are SGHDT and YYEEEE. This CDR3 spans 15 amino acids. J was trimmed by 3 bases and V by 5 bases; bases with no gene match: 9. CDR3 in DNA: TGTGCCAGCAGTGGCCCGGTGACAGGGGGCTACGAGCAGTACTTC. It translates to CASSGPVTGGYEQYF.

The J gene is TRBJ2-5, the V gene TRBV10-3; no firm D call. From germline, CDR1 is ENHRY and CDR2 SYGVKD. The CDR3 has 14 residues. The V end was cut by 0 bases, the J end by 0 bases, with 5 bases between. CDR3 in DNA: TGTGCCATCAGTGAGTCTCCGTACCAAGAGACCCAGTACTTC. Amino acid sequence: CAISESPYQETQYF.

Only one count was recorded for this clonotype. The chain has TRBV19 and TRBJ2-7; D unclear. Deletions cut 2 bases from V and 6 bases from J, with 20 bases between. The CDR3 has 16 residues. CDR1 and CDR2 (germline): LNHDA, SQIVND (reference sequence). In DNA, the CDR3 is TGTGCCAGTAGTATAACCTCTAGGGTACGTGTCGGCGAGCAGTACTTC. Protein: CASSITSRVRVGEQYF. The entire variable domain, with the rest obtained from reference TRBV19 and TRBJ2-7, is as follows: DGGITQSPKYLFRKEGQNVTLSCEQNLNHDAMYWYRQDPGQGLRLIYYSQIVNDFQKGDIAEGYSVSREKKESFPLTVTSAQKNPTAFYLCASSITSRVRVGEQYFGPGTRLTVT.

This chain joins TRBV6-5 and TRBJ1-2, with 9 bases that match TRBD1. In germline, CDR1 is MNHEY, CDR2 SVGAGI. Trimming cost V 4 bases and J 7 bases; bases outside gene matches: 10. The CDR3 length is 15 residues. The chain's CDR3 is CASSLSGTGLRGYTF. CDR3 DNA sequence: TGTGCCAGCAGTTTATCCGGGACAGGGTTACGTGGCTACACCTTC.

In this sample, this clonotype turned up a few times. This rearrangement joins TRBV19 to TRBJ1-1; 9 nucleotides line up with TRBD1. Germline V CDR1 and CDR2: LNHDA, SQIVND (reference sequence). The CDR3 contains 15 residues. After removal of 5 bases from V and 5 bases from J, the junction contained 9 bases not matched to a gene. The chain's CDR3 is CASSPSGTGRTEAFF. DNA for the CDR3: TGTGCCAGTAGTCCTTCCGGGACAGGGCGGACTGAAGCTTTCTTT.

By share of the sample, this clonotype is medium-sized (0.01 to 0.1%). The rearrangement links TRBV7-2 to TRBJ2-1; D uncertain. The germline CDR1 and CDR2 sequences are SGHTA and FQGNSA. The V gene lost 2 bases and the J gene lost 0 bases, with 11 bases spanning the gap. The CDR3 is 16 amino acids. The CDR3 loop reads CASSLLGTSSYNEQFF. The CDR3 nucleotides are TGTGCCAGCAGCTTATTAGGAACGAGCTCCTACAATGAGCAGTTCTTC.

V usage is TRBV10-3 and J usage is TRBJ1-5; D gene ambiguous. CDR1 is ENHRY and CDR2 is SYGVKD in the germline V gene. The CDR3 covers 12 residues. Trimming shortened V by 3 bases and J by 4 bases, and 4 bases separated the two germline ends. As DNA, the CDR3 is TGTGCCATCAGTGACCAAAATCAGCCCCAGCATTTT. Amino acids: CAISDQNQPQHF.

The rearrangement uses TRBV20-1 and TRBJ2-3; D call uncertain. The CDR3 covers 14 residues. Germline CDR1 DFQATT, CDR2 SNEGSKA (reference sequence). Trimming took 0 bases from V and 0 from J, leaving 7 bases between them. The CDR3 region is CSAREALSTDTQYF. The DNA for the CDR3 is TGCAGTGCTAGAGAGGCGCTTAGCACAGATACGCAGTATTTT.

This clonotype was counted between two and nine times. CDR3 loop: CATSTGVGFGTDTQYF. CDR3 coding DNA: TGTGCCACCAGCACCGGGGTAGGATTTGGCACAGATACGCAGTATTTT. This chain joins TRBV15 and TRBJ2-3; D possibly corresponds to TRBD2 (5 bases). The germline V gene has CDR1 LNHNV and CDR2 YYDKDF (reference sequence). The ends were cut back, 4 bases at V and 1 base at J, with 15 bases in the middle. The CDR3 spans 16 residues.

The sample holds a few counts of this clonotype. The J gene is TRBJ2-5, the V gene TRBV20-1, with D uncertain. Trimming shortened V by 5 bases and J by 0 bases, and 13 bases separated the two germline ends. The CDR3 has 14 amino acids. From germline, CDR1 is DFQATT and CDR2 SNEGSKA (reference sequence). The CDR3 reads CSAPDGWYQETQYF. In DNA form, the CDR3 reads TGCAGTGCTCCCGATGGATGGTACCAAGAGACCCAGTACTTC.

This clonotype showed up just a few times. The chain carries TRBV14 and TRBJ1-1; D is unresolved. The germline V gene has CDR1 SGHDN and CDR2 FVKESK. V lost 3 bases and J lost 5, with 10 bases in between. The CDR3 is 13 residues long. The chain's CDR3 is CASSQESGTEAFF. CDR3 nucleotides: TGTGCCAGCAGCCAGGAGTCCGGGACTGAAGCTTTCTTT.

Only a few counts were recorded for this clonotype. The V gene is TRBV6-6, the J gene TRBJ1-1, with 7 bases identical to TRBD1. The CDR3 is made up of 15 amino acids. Per germline, CDR1 MNHNY and CDR2 SVGAGI (reference sequence). The ends lost 3 bases at V and 4 bases at J; junction bases unmatched: 8. The CDR3 reads CASSYISRGVTEAFF. The CDR3, as DNA: TGTGCCAGCAGTTATATCAGCAGGGGGGTCACTGAAGCTTTCTTT.

This clonotype was seen a few times. This chain joins TRBV27 and TRBJ2-1, with TRBD1 identical over 8 bases. The germline gives CDR1 MNHEY, CDR2 SMNVEV (reference sequence). The ends lost 6 bases at V and 14 bases at J; junction bases unmatched: 12. The CDR3 extends over 13 amino acids. CDR3 in amino acids: CASSPLDRGGKFF. The CDR3, as DNA: TGTGCCAGCAGCCCCTTAGACAGGGGTGGCAAGTTCTTC.

The rearrangement joins TRBV29-1 to TRBJ2-5, with a weak D call TRBD2 (6 bases). V dropped 7 bases and J dropped 5 bases, with 14 bases sitting between them. The germline gives CDR1 SQVTM, CDR2 ANQGSEA. CDR3 length equals 12 residues. The CDR3 sequence: CSALGSGETQYF. The CDR3 nucleotides are TGCAGCGCCCTGGGGAGCGGGGAGACCCAGTACTTC.

The chain has TRBV4-1 and TRBJ2-7, with D perhaps TRBD1 (5 bases). Looked up from germline, CDR1 is MGHRA and CDR2 is YSYEKL. V lost 1 base and J 9 bases, leaving 16 bases between the germline ends. This CDR3 has 14 amino acids. This CDR3 reads CASSQAGRDTVQYF. CDR3 nucleotides: TGCGCCAGCAGCCAAGCGGGCAGGGATACTGTGCAGTACTTC.

This rearrangement joins TRBV6-1 to TRBJ2-7, with D perhaps TRBD2 (5 bases). V was cut by 3 bases and J by 4 bases, with 16 bases left in between. Germline CDR1 MNHNS, CDR2 SASEGT. The CDR3 has 15 residues. The DNA for the CDR3 is TGTGCCAGCAGTGAGAGGTCATCCGGGGATTACGAGCAGTACTTC. Its translation: CASSERSSGDYEQYF.

This chain connects TRBV5-1 to TRBJ1-2; TRBD1 aligns across 10 bases. Germline CDR1 is SGHRS and CDR2 is YFSETQ. This CDR3 contains 16 residues. Trimming cost V 4 bases and J 4 bases; bases outside gene matches: 10. The DNA of the CDR3 is TGCGCCAGCAGCCCGATAGGGGGACAGGGGAGCTATGGCTACACCTTC. It codes for CASSPIGGQGSYGYTF.

The chain carries TRBV5-1 and TRBJ2-7; 10 bases are shared with TRBD1. The germline V gene encodes CDR1 SGHRS and CDR2 YFSETQ. This CDR3 is 17 amino acids long. V shed 3 bases, J shed 0 bases, and the junction held 9 bases outside the gene matches. CDR3 in amino acids: CASSWDPGTGDSYEQYF. For the CDR3, the DNA is TGCGCCAGCAGCTGGGACCCCGGGACAGGGGACTCCTACGAGCAGTACTTC.

This clonotype was observed a few times. The chain combines TRBV6-2 or TRBV6-3 with TRBJ2-2; the match to TRBD1 covers 9 bases. CDR1 and CDR2 from the germline V gene are MNHEY and SVGEGT. The CDR3 extends over 15 amino acids. J gave up 6 bases and V 5 bases, and 7 bases lay outside the gene matches. The CDR3 here is CASSLGQGWAGELFF. In DNA, the CDR3 is TGTGCCAGCAGTCTCGGACAGGGGTGGGCCGGGGAGCTGTTTTTT.